These 5 T cell receptor beta chains came from one sample sequenced in a study of T-cell reconstitution after alpha-beta-depleted transplantation in children. During its preparation, the TCRbeta library received unique molecular identifiers. TCRdb recomputed calls from the PCR reads with MiXCR, one row per CDR3 protein. The sample lists hundreds of thousands of distinct CDR3 sequences, 15% to 20% occurring once. Sequenced material: PBMCs, mostly from graft donor cells, taken 360 days after TCRalphabeta/CD19-depleted stem cell transplant. Every receptor here comes from a male patient under 10 years old who had a stem cell transplant for acute lymphoblastic leukemia, so the T cells may come from the graft donor.

There are many counts of this clonotype. J is TRBJ1-1 and V is TRBV28; possibly TRBD1 for D (5 bases). Germline CDR1 MDHEN, CDR2 SYDVKM. This CDR3 is 14 amino acids long. With 5 bases removed from V and 1 base from J, the gap between germline ends came to 11 bases. CDR3 coding DNA: TGTGCCAGCAGTCCCCTCACAGGGAACACTGAAGCTTTCTTT. This encodes CASSPLTGNTEAFF.

J is TRBJ2-3 and V is TRBV5-1; D is ambiguous. V dropped 4 bases and J dropped 4 bases, with 19 bases sitting between them. Germline V CDR1 and CDR2: SGHRS, YFSETQ. CDR3 size: 16 residues. The CDR3 sequence is CASSPTRDSGPDTQYF. In DNA form, the CDR3 reads TGCGCCAGCAGCCCCACAAGGGATTCGGGTCCAGATACGCAGTATTTT.

This clonotype was counted only a few times. The chain uses TRBV13 and TRBJ2-5; D may be TRBD2 (6 bases). The ends were cut back, 3 bases at V and 2 bases at J, with 10 bases in the middle. The CDR3 sequence is 14 residues long. Germline CDR1 PRHDT, CDR2 FYEKMQ (reference sequence). CDR3 protein: CASSLGGLQETQYF. CDR3 sequence (DNA): TGTGCCAGCAGCTTGGGGGGACTTCAAGAGACCCAGTACTTC.

This sequence joins TRBV6-2 or TRBV6-3 and TRBJ2-7; a weak D match, TRBD1 (5 bases). There are 15 residues in the CDR3. The V gene's germline CDR1 is MNHEY and CDR2 SVGEGT. The V and J ends lost 5 bases and 1 base respectively, with 15 bases between them. The CDR3 is CASSGRVALSYEQYF. The CDR3 DNA follows: TGTGCCAGCAGTGGCAGGGTCGCCTTATCCTACGAGCAGTACTTC.

The chain combines TRBV20-1 with TRBJ2-1, with TRBD2 matching 9 bases. The CDR3 length is 16 residues. Germline V gene sequence: CDR1 DFQATT, CDR2 SNEGSKA (reference sequence). With 1 base clipped from V and 6 bases from J, the junction kept 10 bases outside the gene matches. Here the CDR3 reads CSARGQTSGSPNEQFF. The CDR3 region has the DNA TGCAGTGCTAGAGGACAGACTAGCGGATCCCCCAATGAGCAGTTCTTC.